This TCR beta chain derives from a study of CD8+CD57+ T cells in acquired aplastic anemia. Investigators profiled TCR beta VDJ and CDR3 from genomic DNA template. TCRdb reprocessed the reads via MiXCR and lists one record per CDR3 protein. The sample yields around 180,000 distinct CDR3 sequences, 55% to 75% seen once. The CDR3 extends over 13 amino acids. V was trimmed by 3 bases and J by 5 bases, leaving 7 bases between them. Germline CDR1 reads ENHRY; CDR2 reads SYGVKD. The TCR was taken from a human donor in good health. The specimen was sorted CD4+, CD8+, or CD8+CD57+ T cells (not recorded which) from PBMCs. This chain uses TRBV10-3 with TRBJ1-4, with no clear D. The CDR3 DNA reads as TGTGCCATCAGTGAAAGGGCAAATGAAAAACTGTTTTTT. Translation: CAISERANEKLFF.